This T cell receptor (beta chain) stems from a study of shared clonotypes between healthy human individuals (dated by TCRdb to 2020 to 2022). Regarding the complete study: A few men and two women, aged 18 to 49 years, made up the cohort. For each donor, CD4 naive and CD4 memory were each given three plates, CD8 naive was given two plates, and CD8 memory was given one plate. To estimate repertoire size and how much clonotypes are shared between individuals, the study performed deep sequencing of blood TCR repertoires from 4 to 6 healthy adults. To increase sequencing depth and limit assay-specific biases, different laboratories used diverse techniques to prepare libraries and sequence TCR repertoires. Each donor's leukapheresis produced roughly between roughly 0.85 and 9.5 billion PBMCs. Broader findings and caveats from the paper: Even with the large sequencing depth, rarefaction of the sorted-subset datasets indicated that sequencing was incomplete. Compared with non-shared clonotypes, the clonotypes found in all four sorted-subset donors had higher generation probabilities. Naive subsets generally had larger estimated clonotype richness than memory subsets did. Because the study included only a small number of donors, the genetic and exposure-history diversity represented was limited. Pairwise subsampling led to the expectation that sequencing depth would affect the degree of clonotype sharing among donors. Across a few donors, approximately 4.6% of naive CD4, roughly 3.5% of naive CD8, around 2.1% of memory CD4, and 0.4% of memory CD8 clonotypes were shared. Sampling was limited to blood, and TCR repertoires in tissue likely differ from TCR repertoires in blood.

The donors were healthy, HIV-negative adults with no recently reported acute infections or vaccinations. Every donor was a Caucasian adult residing in Nashville, Tennessee, USA. CD4+ T cells were enriched by magnetic negative selection; naive cells were then positively selected on CD45RA, and the negative fraction formed the memory subset. After blood collection by leukapheresis, PBMCs were isolated using Ficoll-Histopaque density gradient centrifugation and then cryopreserved in the vapor phase of liquid nitrogen. Purity and quantity of every magnetically sorted T cell population were checked by analytical flow cytometry. Genomic DNA was isolated from every sorted fraction and measured by UV absorbance on a Nanodrop 2000c. Using the deep immunoSEQ assay, TCR CDR3 regions were amplified from genomic DNA by multiplex PCR. Genomic DNA extracted from each cell subset was distributed evenly over all wells of several immunoSEQ 96-well plates, and each plate served as one replicate. For sorted subsets, 200 to 250 ng of genomic DNA, equivalent to around 29,000 T cell genomes, went into each replicate PCR. Purified libraries were measured with a Qubit 3.0 fluorometer, size-checked on a Bioanalyzer 2100, and measured again with the KAPA Library Quantification kit. A separate single-read 150-cycle Illumina NextSeq 550 flow cell was used to sequence each immunoSEQ 96-well plate. Processing in the source paper ran as follows. Because the immunoSEQ output included only junctional sequences and no quality scores, the filtering could not be the same as the filtering used for full-length reads. Sequences were annotated with PyIR, a Python wrapper for IgBLAST v1.9, and V/J genes and CDR3 were assigned using IMGT germline references. Any read was removed if the V/J assignment was weak (E-value above 1e-6), the CDR3 was missing, or the read contained stop codons, out-of-frame junctions, or ambiguous translated residues. A V3J clonotype was defined by an identical inferred V gene, J gene, and CDR3 amino acid sequence. Percentage overlap between repertoires was computed as shared unique clonotypes divided by the size of the smaller repertoire. RTK rarefaction, the Chao1 estimator, and Recon v2.1 estimates of unobserved clonotypes were used to assess repertoire richness. OLGA was used to compute generation probabilities for all TCRbeta clonotypes that the gDNA method yielded from four donors. TCRdb provides this immuneACCESS table in a form limited to in-frame rearrangements. Some clones are lacking; in checked studies, under half of them reflect an unresolved V gene, and why the rest are absent is not known. The V and J calls and clone size come from that table; D and trimming were worked out from the DNA. The sample data list 2 million or so clones, and 85% to 95% of these were observed just once. The leading ten clones occupy more than 0.1% of the sample.

A note on this clone: Its antigen remains undetermined. Base-call qualities are not available, and no considerably larger clone is one nucleotide away.

What was sequenced was naive CD4+ T cells sorted from blood. Taken with the paper, the label for cell subset or site translates to: CD45RA+ positively selected. The source of this sequence is a man aged 18 to 30 in good health.

The DNA sequence is as follows: TGTGCCTGGAGTGGGACAGGGCTCTCTGGCTACACCTTC. This encodes CAWSGTGLSGYTF. The V and J segments used are TRBV30 and TRBJ1-2; a stretch of 8 junction bases matches TRBD1. The CDR3 runs 13 amino acids, cysteine and phenylalanine included. The sequence is cut down to CDR3 DNA, 39 bases in frame from base 1. CDR1 GTSNPN and CDR2 SVGIG were looked up in the germline V gene (reference sequence). Germline trimming amounts to 1 base on V and 7 bases on J, with 5 as the count of junction bases outside the gene matches.